Detailed here is one TCR beta chain. Its target is unknown. Each patient gave between 1 and 8 samples of peripheral blood mononuclear cells, which were collected pretreatment and during treatment. Profiling relied on immunoSEQ multiplex PCR, and the TCRdb table lists in-frame clones only, not all of them. The repertoire holds 50,000 to 65,000 clones, with more than 70% as singletons. The germline CDR1 and CDR2 sequences are SGHAT and FQNNGV. This CDR3 contains 13 residues. V lost 1 base to trimming and J lost 5 bases, with 8 bases between them. This entry belongs to a study of PD-L1 blockade in urothelial cancer. Study background: About nine tenths of the roughly 30 patients comprised males who had bladder-origin urothelial cancer. Counts from blood samples showed a median of 141,255 T cells. Study results and limitations: At 3 weeks on treatment, tumor-associated clones expanded more with durable benefit.

This TCR was recovered from a man aged 45-60 years with urothelial cancer. The chain couples TRBV11-2 to TRBJ2-5; no clear D. This sample comprised PBMCs, obtained around atezolizumab (anti-PD-L1) treatment. The DNA for the CDR3 is TGTGCCAGCAGCTTAGGCGGTAGGGAGACCCAGTACTTC. Translating it yields CASSLGGRETQYF.